A selection of T cell receptor beta chains follows, all from one sample in a study of response to subunit inactivated influenza vaccine. TCRdb called the RT-PCR reads again in MiXCR, with one record for every CDR3 protein. The sample has 500,000 to 600,000 distinct CDR3 sequences; roughly 10% are singletons. The source material was PBMCs from blood, sampled on the day of vaccination. The receptors were gathered from a man aged 50-59 years who received an inactivated influenza vaccine. Both conserved end residues are part of each CDR3. D genes are given only for firm matches. Not every row has a clone size; where given, it reads once, few, many or a size class.

>TRBV6-5|.|few|TRBJ2-1
TGTGCCAGCAGTTCCGACATGGGCTCCTACAATGAGCAGTTCTTC
CASSSDMGSYNEQFF
>TRBV15|.|many|TRBJ2-5
TGTGCCACCAGCGGCGGGACAGAAGAGACCCAGTACTTC
CATSGGTEETQYF
>TRBV4-3|.|many|TRBJ1-1
TGCGCCAGCAGCCAAGATTGGGGCGGGCTCACTGAAGCTTTCTTT
CASSQDWGGLTEAFF
>TRBV15|TRBD2|few|TRBJ2-7
TGTGCCACCAGCAGAGTTAGCAGGACTAGCTCCTACGAGCAGTACTTC
CATSRVSRTSSYEQYF
>TRBV6-2/TRBV6-3|.|many|TRBJ2-3
TGTGCCAGCAGTCGTAACACAGATACGCAGTATTTT
CASSRNTDTQYF
>TRBV20-1|.|.|TRBJ2-7
TGCAGTGCTAGTGCAGTCCTGATAGCCTCCTACGAGCAGTACTTC
CSASAVLIASYEQYF
>TRBV30|.|many|TRBJ2-1
TGTGCCTGGAGTGGTTCAGGATATGAGCAGTTCTTC
CAWSGSGYEQFF
>TRBV25-1|.|few|TRBJ1-3
TGTGCCAGCAGGGACCCGGGGACTGGAAACACCATATATTTT
CASRDPGTGNTIYF
>TRBV6-1|.|.|TRBJ2-5
TGTGCCAGCAGAAAACACCGGACCGGAAAGACCCAGTACTTC
CASRKHRTGKTQYF
>TRBV28|.|few|TRBJ1-1
TGTGCCAGCCCGGCAGGCACGGGGCATCCTCCTGATGAAGCTTTCTTT
CASPAGTGHPPDEAFF
>TRBV6-1|TRBD2|.|TRBJ2-7
TGTGCCAGCGCCGGGGGGGGCACCTACGAGCAGTACTTC
CASAGGGTYEQYF
>TRBV11-2|TRBD1|many|TRBJ1-1
TGTGCCAGCAGCTTAGAAGGCAGGGGGCACGCTTTCTTT
CASSLEGRGHAFF
>TRBV6-2/TRBV6-3|TRBD1|.|TRBJ2-5
TGTGCCAGCAGTTTGCCGGGACAGGGGTTCGGGACCCAGTACTTC
CASSLPGQGFGTQYF
>TRBV7-8|TRBD1|.|TRBJ1-1
TGTGCCAGCAGCCGCGACCAGGGGGCGGGAACTGAAGCTTTCTTT
CASSRDQGAGTEAFF
>TRBV10-2|.|.|TRBJ2-3
TGCTCCAGCAGTGGATACACAGATACGCAGTATTTT
CSSSGYTDTQYF
>TRBV20-1|TRBD2|.|TRBJ2-1
TGCAGTGCTTTCGAGGCGGGAGGCCTGAGCTCCTACAATGAGCAGTTCTTC
CSAFEAGGLSSYNEQFF
>TRBV12-3/TRBV12-4|TRBD2|.|TRBJ2-1
TGTGCCAGCACCCCTTCGGGGGGGCCATACAATGAGCAGTTCTTC
CASTPSGGPYNEQFF
>TRBV29-1|.|.|TRBJ1-1
TGCAGCGTTGAACAGGGTTACACTGAAGCTTTCTTT
CSVEQGYTEAFF
>TRBV29-1|TRBD1|few|TRBJ1-1
TGCAGCGTTTCTTACAGGGGGATTTTGAACACTGAAGCTTTCTTT
CSVSYRGILNTEAFF
>TRBV4-3|.|few|TRBJ2-2
TGCGCCAGCAGCCGAAAAGGACAACTGAACACCGGGGAGCTGTTTTTT
CASSRKGQLNTGELFF
>TRBV7-2|TRBD2|few|TRBJ2-1
TGTGCCAGCAGCTTGGTGGGACTAGCGGGAGGTGAGCAGTTCTTC
CASSLVGLAGGEQFF
>TRBV9|TRBD1|.|TRBJ2-7
TGTGCCAGCAGCCCGGTGGGGACAGGGATCCACGAGCAGTACTTC
CASSPVGTGIHEQYF
>TRBV6-2/TRBV6-3|.|few|TRBJ2-2
TGTGCCAGCAGTTACGTGGCTGCTCCCACTAGTGACGGGGAGCTGTTTTTT
CASSYVAAPTSDGELFF
>TRBV12-3/TRBV12-4|.|few|TRBJ2-7
TGTGCCAGCAGGCAGGACAGTACCTACGAGCAGTACTTC
CASRQDSTYEQYF
>TRBV5-1|TRBD2|few|TRBJ2-5
TGCGCCAGCAGCCGGGGAGCCGGGACTAGCGGGGGAAGGGCAGAGACCCAGTACTTC
CASSRGAGTSGGRAETQYF
>TRBV12-3/TRBV12-4|TRBD2|few|TRBJ2-3
TGTGCCAGCAGTTTAGGATCCAGCGGGGGTCTCAACACAGATACGCAGTATTTT
CASSLGSSGGLNTDTQYF
>TRBV7-2|.|.|TRBJ1-1
TGTGCCAGCAGCTTATTGTCACCGGGAGGGGCTTTCTTT
CASSLLSPGGAFF
>TRBV14|.|.|TRBJ2-3
TGTGCCAGCAGCCAAGGGCCAGCGGCTAGCACAGATACGCAGTATTTT
CASSQGPAASTDTQYF
>TRBV5-1|TRBD1|few|TRBJ2-2
TGCGCCAGCAGCCCCAGAGCCGGGACAGGGAACACCGGGGAGCTGTTTTTT
CASSPRAGTGNTGELFF
>TRBV5-1|TRBD2|few|TRBJ2-5
TGCGCCAGCAGCTGGGGGACTAGCGGACCTATGGAGACCCAGTACTTC
CASSWGTSGPMETQYF
>TRBV5-1|.|few|TRBJ2-6
TGCGCCAGCAGCCCGGACTCTGGGGCCAACGTCCTGACTTTC
CASSPDSGANVLTF
>TRBV11-2|.|few|TRBJ2-3
TGTGCCAGCAGCTTAGATCAGGGAACAGATACGCAGTATTTT
CASSLDQGTDTQYF
>TRBV6-5|.|.|TRBJ2-2
TGTGCCAGCAGTTACCCTACCCGGGGACGCAACACCGGGGAGCTGTTTTTT
CASSYPTRGRNTGELFF
>TRBV4-2|.|few|TRBJ2-7
TGTGCCAGCAGCCAAGAGCGCGAGCAGTACTTC
CASSQEREQYF
>TRBV18|TRBD1|.|TRBJ2-5
TGTGCCAGCTCACCGACCGGGACAGGGGCGCGGGAGACCCAGTACTTC
CASSPTGTGARETQYF
>TRBV29-1|.|few|TRBJ1-1
TGCAGCGTTGGGACATTTGGGACTGAAGCTTTCTTT
CSVGTFGTEAFF
>TRBV9|.|.|TRBJ2-3
TGTGCCACCTCCCGAGCGGCGGGGTCAAACACAGATACGCAGTATTTT
CATSRAAGSNTDTQYF
>TRBV24-1|.|.|TRBJ2-3
TGTGCCACCAGTGATTTTGAAGGGGAAAGTAGGACAGATACGCAGTATTTT
CATSDFEGESRTDTQYF
>TRBV5-5|.|.|TRBJ2-1
TGTGCCAGCCTTCTGGACAGCCTCAACAATGAGCAGTTCTTC
CASLLDSLNNEQFF
>TRBV6-5|TRBD1|.|TRBJ2-7
TGTGCCAGCAGTTCCGGACAGGGGGCTTTTGGTGAGCAGTACTTC
CASSSGQGAFGEQYF
>TRBV7-8|.|.|TRBJ2-1
TGTGCCAGCAGCTCGGAGGTCCTCAATGAGCAGTTCTTC
CASSSEVLNEQFF
>TRBV29-1|.|.|TRBJ2-1
TGCAGCGTTGAACTTCTCGGCCTGGGGCAGTTCTTC
CSVELLGLGQFF
>TRBV6-1|.|few|TRBJ2-6
TGTGCCTCTAGTCCCTTTACTGGGGCCAACGTCCTGACTTTC
CASSPFTGANVLTF
>TRBV20-1|.|few|TRBJ2-7
TGCAGTGCCAGGGGGGTTAGAGGGAGCTACGAGCAGTACTTC
CSARGVRGSYEQYF
>TRBV7-2|.|.|TRBJ2-5
TGTGCCAGCAGCTGGGGGGGGGCCGGAGAGACCCAGTACTTC
CASSWGGAGETQYF
>TRBV11-2|.|.|TRBJ2-1
TGTGCCAGCAACGCACAACCTAACAATGAGCAGTTCTTC
CASNAQPNNEQFF
>TRBV7-8|.|.|TRBJ2-5
TGTGCCAGCAGCCCCCCCGTAAGGGGTGGAGAGACCCAGTACTTC
CASSPPVRGGETQYF